The T cell receptor beta chain under discussion was sequenced for a study of blood T cell repertoires in COVID-19. About the research overall: In each case, the material was cDNA or gDNA derived from T cells, B-cell-depleted T cells, or PBMCs.

Repertoires were generated with immunoSEQ multiplex PCR, while TCRdb's copy carries only in-frame clones and drops some. The top ten hold 3% to 3.5% of the sample, which has 160,000 or so clones, roughly 80% seen once. Sequenced: PBMCs or T cells enriched from blood (not recorded which). This TCR was sampled from a woman between 55 and 75 years old who had recovered from COVID-19.

This CDR3 is CASSLASFEQYF. Here the CDR3 DNA reads TGTGCCAGCAGCTTGGCGTCTTTCGAGCAGTACTTC. The rearrangement uses TRBV5-5 and TRBJ2-7; D is undetermined. The CDR3 spans 12 residues. V shed 0 bases and J shed 6 bases, with 7 bases lying between them. The germline gives CDR1 SGHKS, CDR2 YYEKEE (reference sequence).